These 13 T cell receptor beta chains came from one sample sequenced in a study of blood T cell repertoires in COVID-19. Method: immunoSEQ multiplex PCR; TCRdb's copy keeps in-frame clones and lacks some. In the table there are tens of thousands of clones, 75% to 90% of which are singletons. Sample: peripheral blood. The receptors stem from a woman aged 70-85 years with COVID-19, enrolled during active disease.

The genes are TRBV24-1 and TRBJ2-3; 7 bases line up with TRBD2. This CDR3 contains 14 residues. Germline CDR1 is KGHDR and CDR2 is SFDVKD. The V gene end was trimmed by 5 bases and the J gene end by 3 bases; junction bases not matched to a gene: 4. CDR3 loop: CATSVGGETDTQYF. The CDR3 DNA reads TGTGCCACCAGTGTGGGGGGGGAGACAGATACGCAGTATTTT.

This chain connects TRBV12-3 or TRBV12-4 to TRBJ2-1; no clear D. The V end lost 3 bases, the J end lost 6 bases, and 9 bases lay between the germline ends. CDR3 length: 13 residues. CDR3 region: CASSFYVANEQFF. The CDR3 nucleotides are TGTGCCAGCAGTTTTTATGTAGCCAATGAGCAGTTCTTC.

The V call is TRBV7-2, the J call TRBJ2-1; maybe TRBD2 (6 bases). Trimming cost V 5 bases and J 4 bases, with 9 bases left between them. CDR1 is SGHTA and CDR2 is FQGNSA in the germline V gene. This CDR3 is 13 amino acids long. The CDR3, as DNA: TGTGCCAGCAGCCGGGAGATTTACAATGAGCAGTTCTTC. This gives the protein CASSREIYNEQFF. The full variable domain, its missing parts supplied by reference TRBV7-2 and TRBJ2-1, is GAGVSQSPSNKVTEKGKDVELRCDPISGHTALYWYRQSLGQGLEFLIYFQGNSAPDKSGLPSDRFSAERTGGSVSTLTIQRTQQEDSAVYLCASSREIYNEQFFGPGTRLTVL.

This clone was seen only a few times. The chain is built from TRBV5-4 and TRBJ1-1; 7 positions agree with TRBD1. The CDR3 covers 14 residues. The V and J ends lost 0 bases and 7 bases, in that order; junction bases with no gene match: 6. Germline CDR1 and CDR2: SGHNT and YYREEE (reference sequence). CDR3 in amino acids: CASSLAPGGGEAFF. In DNA form, the CDR3 reads TGTGCCAGCAGCTTGGCTCCAGGGGGAGGTGAAGCTTTCTTT. Full variable domain (missing parts from reference TRBV5-4 and TRBJ1-1): ETGVTQSPTHLIKTRGQQVTLRCSSQSGHNTVSWYQQALGQGPQFIFQYYREEENGRGNFPPRFSGLQFPNYSSELNVNALELDDSALYLCASSLAPGGGEAFFGQGTRLTVV.

This chain joins TRBV5-4 and TRBJ1-1; the D is unclear. The CDR3 length is 15 residues. Germline V CDR1 and CDR2: SGHNT, YYREEE (reference sequence). The germline V and J ends were trimmed by 4 bases and 0 bases, with 13 bases remaining between them. The DNA of the CDR3 is TGTGCCAGCAGCCTGAAGGGAGGTATGAACACTGAAGCTTTCTTT. This sequence encodes CASSLKGGMNTEAFF.

V gene TRBV7-2 combines with J gene TRBJ2-1, with a tentative D call TRBD2 (5 bases). Germline-derived CDR1 and CDR2 are SGHTA and FQGNSA. CDR3 length: 13 amino acids. The V end was cut by 5 bases, the J end by 9 bases, with 14 bases between. CDR3 region: CASSTPPSIEQFF. CDR3 nucleotide sequence: TGTGCCAGCAGCACACCTCCTAGCATTGAGCAGTTCTTC.

The chain links TRBV4-2 to TRBJ2-2; 8 bases agree with TRBD1. CDR3 size: 16 residues. After removal of 1 base from V and 5 bases from J, the junction contained 6 bases not matched to a gene. Germline-derived CDR1 and CDR2 are LGHNA and YNFKEQ. CDR3 nucleotide sequence: TGTGCCAGCAGCCAAGCGCCTACAGGGGGAACCGGGGAGCTGTTTTTT. This encodes CASSQAPTGGTGELFF.

The chain carries TRBV12-3 or TRBV12-4 and TRBJ1-2, with D unresolved. V was shortened by 6 bases and J by 4 bases, with 9 bases between the two germline ends. This CDR3 spans 12 amino acids. Written as DNA, the CDR3 is TGTGCCAGCAGCTACAGCAGCTATGGCTACACCTTC. This gives the protein CASSYSSYGYTF.

The chain joins TRBV19 to TRBJ2-1, with D perhaps TRBD2 (5 bases). V lost 3 bases and J lost 3, with 12 bases in between. In germline, CDR1 is LNHDA, CDR2 SQIVND (reference sequence). The CDR3 consists of 15 residues. This CDR3 is CASSITNGDYNEQFF. The CDR3 bases are TGTGCCAGTAGTATCACCAACGGGGACTACAATGAGCAGTTCTTC.

The rearrangement uses TRBV5-4 and TRBJ2-2; D remains unclear. The CDR3 runs 16 residues. V gave up 0 bases and J gave up 1 base, with 10 bases separating them. Germline values: CDR1 SGHNT, CDR2 YYREEE (reference sequence). The CDR3 nucleotides are TGTGCCAGCAGCTTGGCCCCGGCAGGGAACACCGGGGAGCTGTTTTTT. Encoded protein: CASSLAPAGNTGELFF.

V usage is TRBV2 and J usage is TRBJ2-1, with 7 bases identical to TRBD2. Germline V gene lookup returns CDR1 SNHLY and CDR2 FYNNEI. This CDR3 has 16 residues. J lost 3 bases, V lost 7 bases, and 12 bases had no gene match. The CDR3 sequence is CASKYGSGDGYNEQFF. Written as DNA, the CDR3 is TGTGCCAGCAAATATGGGAGCGGGGACGGCTACAATGAGCAGTTCTTC.

The chain employs TRBV6-5 and TRBJ1-5, with 7 bases matching TRBD1. The trim removed 6 bases at V and 6 bases at J, leaving 8 bases unmatched. The length of the CDR3 is 14 residues. In germline, CDR1 is MNHEY, CDR2 SVGAGI. The CDR3 DNA reads TGTGCCAGCAGAACTCGACAGGGCAGTCAGCCCCAGCATTTT. It translates to CASRTRQGSQPQHF.

CDR3 coding DNA: TGTGCCAGTAGTATAGGAGGACAGGGACACGAAAAACTGTTTTTT. Translation gives CASSIGGQGHEKLFF. This chain connects TRBV19 to TRBJ1-4; 8 positions match TRBD1. CDR3 length: 15 amino acids. V lost 1 base to trimming and J lost 8 bases; unmatched junction nucleotides: 6. Germline V gene data show CDR1 as LNHDA and CDR2 as SQIVND (reference sequence).